This T cell receptor beta chain was identified in a study of control samples from healthy donors and cancer patients (dated by TCRdb to the early 2020s). As to this clone: The target of this receptor is not known. Base qualities are not recorded, but no much larger clone differs from it by a single base. This CDR3 is also generated by other DNA sequences in the sample.

The library was made by the immunoSEQ multiplex PCR assay. The table was pulled from immuneACCESS by TCRdb, which kept in-frame rearrangements only. Such tables lose some clones; where checked, under half of the loss comes from unresolved V genes, and the rest has no known cause. Counted in this sample were roughly 130,000 clones; about nine tenths of them appeared once. Approximately 9% of the sample comes from the top ten. At the junction V is shortened by 0 bases and J by 7 bases; bases outside the gene matches: 5. The germline V gene provides CDR1 MNHNS and CDR2 SASEGT. The CDR3 has 15 amino acids, counting the end cysteine and phenylalanine. Only the CDR3 portion is preserved as DNA: 45 bases, with reading frame beginning at the first base.

Material for sequencing was blood. The source of this sequence is a woman aged 25-40 years in good health. The sequence is built from TRBV6-1 and TRBJ1-5; 8 bases in between match TRBD1. This receptor carries the CDR3 CASSEASGGVQPQHF. In nucleotides, the sequence is TGTGCCAGCAGTGAAGCGTCAGGGGGCGTGCAGCCCCAGCATTTT.